This T cell receptor beta chain came from a study of cytomegalovirus exposure and HLA in healthy donors. Germline V gene data show CDR1 as MDHEN and CDR2 as SYDVKM. V was shortened by 3 bases and J by 0 bases, with 20 bases between the two germline ends. The CDR3 consists of 18 residues. In the PCR, 60 Vbeta and 13 Jbeta primers were used. Method: immunoSEQ multiplex PCR; TCRdb's copy keeps in-frame clones and lacks some. The sample carries 100,000 to 150,000 clones, around 80% recorded once. V usage is TRBV28 and J usage is TRBJ1-2; TRBD1 might be the D (5 bases). Sequencing was carried out using PBMCs. This TCR derives from a man aged 30 to 39 in good health and CMV-seronegative. The DNA for the CDR3 is TGTGCCAGCAGTTTTGTCGGGGGACCATTGTTAGCTAACTATGGCTACACCTTC. Translating it yields CASSFVGGPLLANYGYTF.